The rows below give T cell receptor beta chains drawn from one sample of a study of T-cell reconstitution after alpha-beta-depleted transplantation in children. One entry per CDR3 protein, called by TCRdb with MiXCR from the PCR reads. Altogether more than 150,000 distinct CDR3 sequences are present, approximately 6.6% being singletons, with the ten largest covering 3% to 3.5%. The source material was PBMCs from the stem cell graft donor, sampled from the stem cell graft. These receptors all stem from a human donor who donated a stem cell graft to a child with Wiskott-Aldrich syndrome. The CDR3 runs from the conserved cysteine through the conserved F or W. D genes are given only for firm matches. Expanded clones are given a class, and other clones once, few, many or no size at all.

V gene	clone size	J gene	D gene	CDR3 length	CDR3 protein	CDR3 DNA
TRBV3-1	many	TRBJ2-1	.	16	CASSQDWGSPWTEQFF	TGTGCCAGCAGCCAAGATTGGGGAAGCCCTTGGACTGAGCAGTTCTTC
TRBV15	few	TRBJ1-3	.	14	CATAEGGTGNTIYF	TGTGCCACCGCGGAGGGGGGAACAGGAAACACCATATATTTT
TRBV2	many	TRBJ1-1	.	11	CASSADTEAFF	TGTGCCAGCAGTGCCGACACTGAAGCTTTCTTT
TRBV3-1	.	TRBJ2-3	.	16	CASSQTTLALFDTQYF	TGTGCCAGCAGCCAAACGACCCTAGCGCTGTTCGATACGCAGTATTTT
TRBV7-2	many	TRBJ1-1	.	17	CASSLSRGRAWDTEAFF	TGTGCCAGCAGCTTATCGCGTGGGAGGGCGTGGGACACTGAAGCTTTCTTT
TRBV20-1	many	TRBJ2-1	.	16	CSAREIETSGHNEQFF	TGCAGTGCTAGAGAAATTGAGACTAGTGGTCACAATGAGCAGTTCTTC
TRBV10-1	few	TRBJ2-3	TRBD2	18	CASSVYGKRGGSTDTQYF	TGCGCCAGCAGTGTTTACGGAAAGCGGGGGGGATCCACAGATACGCAGTATTTT
TRBV10-3	many	TRBJ2-1	.	15	CAIGGAGSSYNEQFF	TGTGCCATCGGTGGGGCGGGAAGCTCCTACAATGAGCAGTTCTTC
TRBV27	many	TRBJ2-1	TRBD2	19	CASRPWGSGTTFSYNEQFF	TGTGCCAGCAGACCTTGGGGTAGCGGGACGACTTTCTCCTACAATGAGCAGTTCTTC
TRBV5-1	many	TRBJ1-4	TRBD1	14	CASQTGQQDEKLFF	TGCGCCAGCCAGACGGGACAGCAGGATGAAAAACTGTTTTTT
TRBV9	many	TRBJ2-1	TRBD2	16	CASSVASSGRRSEQFF	TGTGCCAGCAGCGTAGCTAGTAGCGGGAGAAGGAGTGAGCAGTTCTTC
TRBV5-8	many	TRBJ2-1	TRBD2	17	CASSLDVGGRGDNEQFF	TGTGCCAGCAGCTTGGATGTCGGCGGGCGGGGGGACAATGAGCAGTTCTTC
TRBV2	many	TRBJ1-5	.	14	CASSDRSSNQPQHF	TGTGCCAGCAGTGATAGGTCCAGCAATCAGCCCCAGCATTTT
TRBV4-2	many	TRBJ2-5	TRBD1	14	CASGLGQGKETQYF	TGTGCCAGCGGACTGGGACAGGGGAAAGAGACCCAGTACTTC